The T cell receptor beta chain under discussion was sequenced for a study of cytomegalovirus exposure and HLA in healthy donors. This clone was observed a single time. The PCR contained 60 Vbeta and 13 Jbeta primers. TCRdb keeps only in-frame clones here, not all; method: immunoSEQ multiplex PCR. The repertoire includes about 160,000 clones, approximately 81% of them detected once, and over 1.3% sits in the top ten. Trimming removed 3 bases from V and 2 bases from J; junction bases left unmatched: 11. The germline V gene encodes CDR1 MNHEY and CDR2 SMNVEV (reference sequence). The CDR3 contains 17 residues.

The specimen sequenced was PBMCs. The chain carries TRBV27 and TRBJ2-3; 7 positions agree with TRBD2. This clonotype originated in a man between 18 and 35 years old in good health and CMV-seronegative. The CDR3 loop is CASSLEASGGLTDTQYF. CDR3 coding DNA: TGTGCCAGCAGTTTGGAAGCTAGCGGTGGCCTCACAGATACGCAGTATTTT.